Following are 10 T cell receptor beta chains from one sample sequenced in a study of T-cell reconstitution after alpha-beta-depleted transplantation in children. During its preparation, the TCRbeta library received unique molecular identifiers. In TCRdb, the PCR reads were re-called with MiXCR into one record per CDR3 protein. The table includes 450,000 to 600,000 distinct CDR3 sequences, approximately 13% detected once. The sequenced sample was PBMCs, mostly from graft donor cells, obtained 360 days after TCRalphabeta/CD19-depleted stem cell transplant. These receptors were obtained from a male patient aged 10-17 years who had a stem cell transplant for acute myeloid leukemia, so the T cells may come from the graft donor.

This chain links TRBV7-6 with TRBJ2-7, with D unclear. Per germline, CDR1 SGHVS and CDR2 FNYEAQ. This CDR3 is 14 amino acids long. Trimming took 1 base from V and 0 from J, leaving 7 bases between them. CDR3 DNA sequence: TGTGCCAGCAGCTTAGTTCGGGCCTCCTACGAGCAGTACTTC. Its translation is CASSLVRASYEQYF.

This clonotype was seen only a few times. The rearrangement uses TRBV27 and TRBJ2-2; 10 bases map to TRBD1. Germline trimming cut 7 bases from V and 7 bases from J; bases unmatched to any gene: 9. CDR3 length: 15 amino acids. From germline, CDR1 is MNHEY and CDR2 SMNVEV (reference sequence). CDR3: CASISTGGVGGELFF. As DNA, the CDR3 is TGTGCCAGCATTTCGACAGGGGGCGTAGGCGGGGAGCTGTTTTTT.

This clonotype was counted between two and nine times. This sequence joins TRBV28 and TRBJ2-5; D ambiguous. V was trimmed by 1 base and J by 5 bases, leaving 11 bases between them. This CDR3 is 14 amino acids long. In germline, CDR1 is MDHEN, CDR2 SYDVKM. The CDR3 region is CASSLFATRETQYF. CDR3 bases: TGTGCCAGCAGTTTATTCGCGACCCGGGAGACCCAGTACTTC.

A few counts support this clonotype. This chain uses TRBV7-2 with TRBJ2-3, with D hard to call. The ends were cut back, 4 bases at V and 3 bases at J, with 11 bases in the middle. This CDR3 has 14 residues. Germline loops: CDR1 SGHTA, CDR2 FQGNSA. The CDR3: CASSSRGRTDTQYF. Here the CDR3 DNA reads TGTGCCAGCAGCTCGCGCGGTAGGACAGATACGCAGTATTTT.

This clonotype was seen at least ten times. At one boundary the junction diverges from the germline segment, which might be a read error. V is TRBV20-1 and J is TRBJ2-3; D remains unclear. Germline V gene lookup returns CDR1 DFQATT and CDR2 SNEGSKA (reference sequence). The CDR3 runs 12 residues. The CDR3 nucleotides are TGCAGTGCTCGAGATAACACAGATACGCAGTATTTT. This encodes CSARDNTDTQYF.

This clonotype has at least ten counts. The chain carries TRBV20-1 and TRBJ2-7, with a tentative D call TRBD1 (6 bases). V lost 8 bases and J 5 bases, leaving 16 bases between the germline ends. The CDR3 is 12 residues long. In germline, CDR1 is DFQATT, CDR2 SNEGSKA (reference sequence). The CDR3 bases are TGCAGTCTAAGACAGGTCCGGGACGAGCAGTACTTC. Residues: CSLRQVRDEQYF.

This clonotype was recorded at least ten times. The chain carries TRBV28 and TRBJ2-1; 14 positions agree with TRBD2. V was pared by 7 bases and J by 6 bases, with 5 bases of the junction left unmatched. CDR1 MDHEN and CDR2 SYDVKM come from the germline V gene. CDR3 size: 15 residues. The CDR3 sequence is CASTTGLAGGNEQFF. In DNA, the CDR3 is TGTGCCAGCACCACAGGACTAGCGGGAGGCAATGAGCAGTTCTTC.

This clonotype was detected only a few times. This sequence joins TRBV4-3 and TRBJ2-7; 8 positions agree with TRBD1. The CDR3 has 16 residues. J lost 8 bases, V lost 0 bases, and 12 bases had no gene match. Germline loops: CDR1 LGHNA, CDR2 YSLEER. As DNA, the CDR3 is TGCGCCAGCAGCCAAGATATAATAGGACAGGGTGACAAGCAGTACTTC. Amino acid sequence: CASSQDIIGQGDKQYF.

The chain recombines TRBV5-1 with TRBJ2-3, with D tentatively TRBD2 (6 bases). The germline gives CDR1 SGHRS, CDR2 YFSETQ. The V and J ends lost 4 bases and 3 bases respectively, with 15 bases between them. The CDR3 is made up of 15 amino acids. The CDR3 sequence is CASSRDFPLTDTQYF. CDR3 coding DNA: TGCGCCAGCAGCCGGGACTTTCCCCTTACAGATACGCAGTATTTT.

This chain uses TRBV20-1 with TRBJ2-1; 11 nucleotides line up with TRBD2. Germline V lookup: CDR1 DFQATT, CDR2 SNEGSKA (reference sequence). The CDR3 runs to 13 residues. The CDR3, as DNA: TGCAGGGCGACTAGCGGGACCAGCAGGGAGCAGTTCTTC. Translating gives CRATSGTSREQFF.